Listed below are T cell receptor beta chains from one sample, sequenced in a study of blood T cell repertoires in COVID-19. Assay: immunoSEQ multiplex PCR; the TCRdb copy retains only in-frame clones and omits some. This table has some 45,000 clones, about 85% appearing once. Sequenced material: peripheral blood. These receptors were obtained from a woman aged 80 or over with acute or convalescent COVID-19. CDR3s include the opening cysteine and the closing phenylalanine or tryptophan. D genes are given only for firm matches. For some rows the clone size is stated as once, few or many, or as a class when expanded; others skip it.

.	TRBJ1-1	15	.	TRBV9	TGTGCCAGCAGCGTAGAACAGTGGTCAAACACTGAAGCTTTCTTT	CASSVEQWSNTEAFF
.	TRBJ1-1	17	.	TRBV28	TGTGCCAGCCAAGTAACAGGGAGTGTGGGCATGAACACTGAAGCTTTCTTT	CASQVTGSVGMNTEAFF
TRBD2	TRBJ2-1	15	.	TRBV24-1	TGTGCCACCGATCCGGGACTAGCGGGAGGCAATGAGCAGTTCTTC	CATDPGLAGGNEQFF
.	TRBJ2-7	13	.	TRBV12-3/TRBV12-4	TGTGCCAGCACCGCGGGTGTGCTAGGGGAGCAGTACTTC	CASTAGVLGEQYF
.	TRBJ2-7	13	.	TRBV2	TGTGCCAGCGAGCTAGGGGCTTCATACGAGCAGTACTTC	CASELGASYEQYF
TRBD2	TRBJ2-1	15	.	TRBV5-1	TGCGCCAGCAGCTCCGGACTAGCGGGTAACTATGAGCAGTTCTTC	CASSSGLAGNYEQFF
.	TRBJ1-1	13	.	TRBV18	TGTGCCAGCTCACCCCCACAATATGCTGAAGCTTTCTTT	CASSPPQYAEAFF
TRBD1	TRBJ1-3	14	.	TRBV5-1	TGCGCCAGCAGCCAACAGGGACAGGGAAACACCATATATTTT	CASSQQGQGNTIYF
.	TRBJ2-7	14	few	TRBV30	TGTGCCTGGAGTCCAAAGATTCGCCGGGACGAGCAGTACTTC	CAWSPKIRRDEQYF
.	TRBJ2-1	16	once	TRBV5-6	TGTGCCAGCAGCTTGGGGTTTAGCGAACCCTACAATGAGCAGTTCTTC	CASSLGFSEPYNEQFF
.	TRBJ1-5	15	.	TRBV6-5	TGTGCCAGCAGCGACCTGTCAGGGCACAATCAGCCCCAGCATTTT	CASSDLSGHNQPQHF
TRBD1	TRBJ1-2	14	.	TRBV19	TGTGCCGCTAAACCCTGGACAGGGGACTATGGCTACACCTTC	CAAKPWTGDYGYTF
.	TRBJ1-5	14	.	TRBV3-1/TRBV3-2	TGTGCCAGCAGCCTACCCGGGGACAATCAGCCCCAGCATTTT	CASSLPGDNQPQHF
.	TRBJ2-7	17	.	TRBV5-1	TGCGCCAGCAGCTTGGCCCTCGCAGGTATTAAAACCTACGAGCAGTACTTC	CASSLALAGIKTYEQYF
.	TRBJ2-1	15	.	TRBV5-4	TGTGCCAGCAGCCCACCACTAAGTTCTCCCAATGAGCAGTTCTTC	CASSPPLSSPNEQFF
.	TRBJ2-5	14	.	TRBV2	TGTGCCAGCAGTTTTGCCGACTTACAAGAGACCCAGTACTTC	CASSFADLQETQYF
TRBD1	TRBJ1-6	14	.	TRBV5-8	TGTGCCAGCAGCTCGGGACAGGGTTTTCGACCCCTCCACTTT	CASSSGQGFRPLHF
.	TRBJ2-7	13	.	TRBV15	TGCGCCACCAGCAGAGGGGCCAATGGGGAGCAGTACTTC	CATSRGANGEQYF
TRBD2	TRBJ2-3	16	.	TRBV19	TGTGCCAGTCAATCGCAGGCGGGAGGTCGCACAGATACGCAGTATTTT	CASQSQAGGRTDTQYF
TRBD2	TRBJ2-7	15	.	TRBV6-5	TGTGCCAGCAGTTACGGGGGACTAGCTAACTCTGAGCAGTACTTC	CASSYGGLANSEQYF
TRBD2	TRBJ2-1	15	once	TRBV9	TGTGCCAGCAGCCCGACTAGCGGGACCTGGGATGAGCAGTTCTTC	CASSPTSGTWDEQFF
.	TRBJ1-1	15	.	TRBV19	TGTGCCAGTAGTATAGAGGGCAGGTTTAACACTGAAGCTTTCTTT	CASSIEGRFNTEAFF
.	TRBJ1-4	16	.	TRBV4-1	TGCGCCAGCAGCCAGGCCGGCCCAGGATTCCGTGAAAAACTGTTTTTT	CASSQAGPGFREKLFF
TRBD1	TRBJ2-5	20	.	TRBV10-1	TGCGCCAGCAGTCGGGACAGGGGGCGCAGGACCTCCTGGTACCAAGAGACCCAGTACTTC	CASSRDRGRRTSWYQETQYF
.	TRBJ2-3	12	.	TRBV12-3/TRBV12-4	TGTGCCAGCAGTTCCCTCTTTCTTACGCAGTATTTT	CASSSLFLTQYF
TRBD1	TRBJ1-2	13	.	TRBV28	TGTGCCAGCAGTTTGGCCGGGACAGAGATTTACACCTTC	CASSLAGTEIYTF
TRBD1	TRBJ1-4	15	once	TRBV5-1	TGCGCCAGCAGCGACGGACAGGGGGCTTCCGAAAAACTGTTTTTT	CASSDGQGASEKLFF
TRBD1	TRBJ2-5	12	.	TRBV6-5	TGTGCCAGCAGCAGGGGGCACGAGACCCAGTACTTC	CASSRGHETQYF